This T cell receptor beta chain was sequenced during a study of cytomegalovirus exposure and HLA in healthy donors (dated by TCRdb to about 2017). Broadly, across the study: In an earlier analysis of 587 of the donors, around 290 Gb of sequence data and approximately 120 million unique TCR beta sequences from about 179 million T cells were reported. An early release that covered roughly 600 HLA-typed donors contained 300 to 350 gigabases of sequencing data and 75 million to 100 million unique TCR sequences. The genetic ancestry cluster associated with self-reported Caucasian donors included around 76% of the roughly 360 genotyped donors. The study aimed to test whether cataloging public T cell receptors could reveal signatures of past pathogen exposure. The study used immunosequencing to profile the T cell repertoires of several hundred subjects and linked those repertoires to cytomegalovirus serostatus. A separate validation cohort of about 110 different subjects was used in addition to the approximately 610-subject first cohort. The study combined high-throughput TCR immunosequencing, statistical association of individual TCRs with disease status, and machine learning to predict cytomegalovirus infection status. A later analysis re-examined previously published TCR beta repertoires from just over 650 donors and added high-resolution HLA genotyping to investigate patterns of TCR occurrence. The later analysis used no new phenotypic data to find candidate immune exposures, relying instead on TCR beta sequences and their occurrence across donors. An earlier analysis of a few hundred of the donors applied high-throughput TCR beta sequencing to assess whether each TCR beta V gene segment acted as functional or pseudogenic. Donor age, sex, ethnicity and CMV serostatus were compiled alongside the repertoire data. In a later genetic analysis, genome-wide SNP genotypes for about 65% of the 666 donors were used, and that subset was treated as a discovery cohort. Every discovery cohort repertoire had been produced on one sequencing platform. HLA typing included class I and class II loci at four-digit resolution. The number of donors typed differed by locus, with roughly 620-640 for A, B, C, DRB1 and DQB1, more than 500 for DQA1, over 600 for DPA1, and around 430 for DPB1. Roughly 5 DR-DQ haplotypes were handled as single units for association and clustering, since linkage in the cohort was strong. Among about 370 genotyped donors of the cohort, an average of around 250,000 unique TCR beta nucleotide sequences was sequenced per donor, of which 15% to 20% were non-productive.

The library was produced with the immunoSEQ multiplex PCR assay. For the multiplex PCR, a mixture combining 60 forward primers for TCR Vbeta segments and 13 reverse primers for TCR Jbeta segments was used. Amplification of the CDR3 region of rearranged TCR beta genes was performed with a multiplex PCR assay on genomic DNA. On the Illumina HiSeq System, the amplified TCR beta libraries were sequenced as 87-base-pair reads. The authors' pipeline ran thus. A later analysis counted approximately 74 million unique TCR beta chains across the 550 to 700 repertoires, and some 11 million of these chains were shared by at least two donors. Raw reads were error-corrected and collapsed into unique sequences with a nearest-neighbor algorithm that merged closely related sequences to remove PCR and sequencing errors. CDR3 sequences were aligned to IMGT reference sequences to assign V, D and J gene segments. For a sequence to be retained, a match of at least six nucleotides was required to both a V gene segment and a J gene segment. A rearrangement counted as productive if the CDR3 had no stop codons and remained in frame with V and J, and every other rearrangement counted as non-productive. CDR3 was defined according to IMGT convention as the region running from the second conserved V-encoded cysteine to the conserved J-encoded phenylalanine. In an earlier analysis of around 600 of the donors, sequences lacking an unambiguous match to a single V gene segment were excluded. In an earlier analysis of approximately 560 of the donors, a V segment was called functional when productive rearrangements were above 56.7%, and segregating when the standard deviation between donors exceeded 5%. A statistical classification framework was built to diagnose cytomegalovirus status from the catalog of TCR beta chain sequences. In a later analysis, TCR nucleotide sequences were compared against IMGT/GENE-DB human TR gene sequences so that V and J genes could be assigned. In a later analysis, CDR3 sequences and most-parsimonious VDJ recombination scenarios were assigned using the TCRdist pipeline. In a later analysis, each TCR beta chain was defined by its CDR3 amino acid sequence together with its V-gene family, and reads lacking a unique V-gene family were excluded. In a later analysis, around 650 highly shared, low-generation-probability nucleotide sequences were removed to address suspected cross-contamination and a sequencing artifact. In a later analysis, a clonal expansion index was calculated for each public chain from normalized within-repertoire ranks of inferred template counts. In a later analysis, generation probabilities were computed with a VDJ recombination model fitted to out-of-frame rearrangements, and the resulting probabilities were checked against IGoR. A later analysis scored TCR-TCR, TCR-HLA and TCR-CMV co-occurrence with hypergeometric tests, applying a repertoire-size bias correction to TCR pairs. In a later analysis, false discovery rates were estimated by permuting HLA or CMV assignments 20 times. In a later analysis, co-occurring TCRs were grouped using DBSCAN, with TCRdist sequence similarity added in when clustering inside HLA-allele-positive subsets. Co-occurrence clustering excluded repertoires with fewer than 30,000 or more than 120,000 public chains, plus five with anomalous nucleotide sharing. This is the immuneACCESS table as TCRdb keeps it, with only in-frame sequences that have V and J called. A part of the clones is gone; compared with another copy, unresolved V genes explain less than half, and the rest is unexplained. That table is the source of V, J and clone size, and D and trimming were worked out from the DNA. This sample comprises about 100,000 clones, roughly 77% of them detected only once. The biggest ten clones account for 4% of the sample.

Unmatched junction bases come to 10, with V trimmed by 3 bases and J by 4 bases. Based on the germline V gene, the CDR1 and CDR2 sequences are SQVTM and ANQGSEA. The CDR3 spans 17 residues, from the cysteine through the phenylalanine. The CDR3 DNA has 51 bases and is translated from base 1. Of note for this clone: The antigen it binds to is not known. There are no base qualities to consult, and no much larger clone falls within one base.

The cohort consisted of some 730 healthy bone marrow donors. All cohort members were sampled while nominally healthy, although unrecorded immune exposures were likely present. The donor was CMV seropositive and was included in the group of about 290 seropositive cohort members. Every donor gave a peripheral blood sample, and the peripheral blood mononuclear cells from that sample were used for TCR beta sequencing. The Qiagen DNeasy Blood Extraction Kit was used to extract genomic DNA from the blood cell samples. The full study reports these points: Approximately 18 rarely observed V segments, including chromosome 9 orphons, were excluded from the earlier analysis of a few hundred of the donors because counts were too low. An earlier analysis of around 500 of the donors showed that most TCR beta V segments appeared in productive rearrangements either about 90% or about 30% of the time, which broadly matched IMGT annotations. In a later analysis, several top co-occurrence clusters were reported to appear linked to parvovirus B19, influenza, CMV and Epstein-Barr virus. A total of 164 TCR beta chains were listed by the study as associated with cytomegalovirus. A further reported finding was that TCR beta sequences accurately predicted the HLA-A and HLA-B alleles for most subjects in the first cohort. Presence/absence analyses assumed roughly uniform sequencing depth across donors, an assumption that may not hold. The classifier was reported to diagnose cytomegalovirus status with high specificity and sensitivity in both the original cohort and the validation cohort. Most TCR sequences were observed very rarely across donors, whereas some public TCRs were present in many individuals. Only TCR beta chains were sequenced in this cohort, and the absence of alpha or paired-chain data limited detectable features. In a later analysis, HLA-associated TCR beta chains showed more clonal expansion and lower generation probabilities than non-associated chains that were equally common. Correlated functional status among segregating V segments might reflect linkage disequilibrium, but an unknown experimental factor could not be ruled out. A group of highly shared sequence variants was considered likely to be a technical artifact of the sequencing pipeline. CMV serostatus was the only immune exposure information available for the cohort. Assigning TCR associations to individual alleles was difficult when HLA alleles, especially DR and DQ, strongly co-occurred. A few of the identified cytomegalovirus-associated TCR beta chains were confirmed in vitro to be specific for cytomegalovirus antigens. A later genetic analysis reported fewer N-insertions in productive TCRs among donors in an Asian-associated ancestry cluster than the roughly 700-donor mean. A later genetic analysis associated a missense DCLRE1C variant with V-gene and J-gene trimming of TCR beta chains, and an independent cohort replicated the association. In a later analysis, TCR association rates were found to vary across HLA loci, with the most associated TCRs seen for DRB1 alleles and the fewest for HLA-C alleles. A later analysis associated 17,000 or so TCR beta sequences with specific HLA alleles at a false discovery rate of 0.05. Because the 87-base-pair reads could not distinguish some IMGT-functional V segments, including TRBV6-2 and TRBV6-3, those segments were excluded. According to the authors, the approach could potentially be generalized to other disease states and immunological phenotypes. Because some donors lacked HLA typing at each locus, the association tests relied only on the typed subset. According to a later analysis, most CMV-associated TCR beta chains appeared to be HLA-restricted, and the HLA associations seemed to be driven largely by CMV exposure.

The chain is assembled from TRBV29-1 and TRBJ2-1; 12 bases in the middle match TRBD2. The sample was PBMCs. The source of this sequence is a woman in her 50s in good health and CMV-seropositive. The DNA sequence is TGCAGCGTTGATGGGCTAGCGGGGGGGCAGAGTTACAATGAGCAGTTCTTC. It is translated as CSVDGLAGGQSYNEQFF.